The source of this T cell receptor beta chain is a study of graft-versus-host responses after intestinal transplantation. General study findings and limits: Researchers found peak circulating GvH clone levels linked to early post-transplant HvG declines.

Germline lookup yields CDR1 SEHNR and CDR2 FQNEAQ (reference sequence). The CDR3 is 14 amino acids. V was pared by 5 bases and J by 3 bases, with 12 bases between. Sequencing used immunoSEQ multiplex PCR; TCRdb keeps in-frame clones, though not all of them. The sample carries almost 70,000 clones, about nine tenths recorded once. Remarks on this clone: Its antigen is unidentified.

Each post-transplant marrow sample came from the posterior iliac crest or another site. The receptor's source is a human patient who received an intestinal transplant, so some T cells may come from the graft donor. V usage is TRBV7-9 and J usage is TRBJ2-3; D uncertain. The sequences come from bone marrow, collected approximately 700 days after intestinal transplantation. The chain's CDR3 is CASSPSKRTDTQYF. In DNA form, the CDR3 reads TGTGCCAGCAGCCCCTCCAAGAGAACAGATACGCAGTATTTT.